Listed below are T cell receptor beta chains from one sample, sequenced in a study of T cell responses to AZD1222 COVID-19 vaccine. Produced via immunoSEQ multiplex PCR; TCRdb's table is partial and in-frame only. Among 95,000 to 150,000 clones listed, 80% to 90% were seen once. The sample here was peripheral blood, taken on day 0 of AZD1222 vaccination. Source of these receptors: an adult in good health. Both conserved end residues are part of each CDR3. D genes are given only for firm matches. Clone size is stated in some rows and not others, as once, few, many or a class when expanded.

V,J,size,D,DNA,CDR3
TRBV7-2,TRBJ2-7,NA,NA,TGTGCCAGCAGCCTAACCTACGAGCAGTACTTC,CASSLTYEQYF
TRBV18,TRBJ2-7,NA,TRBD2,TGTGCCAGCTCACCTCGAGCTAGCGGGAGCTCCTACGAGCAGTACTTC,CASSPRASGSSYEQYF
TRBV30,TRBJ1-4,NA,NA,TGTGCCGCCCCGGGGACGACTAATGAAAAACTGTTTTTT,CAAPGTTNEKLFF
TRBV19,TRBJ2-2,NA,NA,TGTGCCAGTAGTATAGCTGGTGAGGGGACCGGGGAGCTGTTTTTT,CASSIAGEGTGELFF
TRBV19,TRBJ2-3,NA,NA,TGTGCCAGTAGTATAGGCGCCAGAATCAACACAGATACGCAGTATTTT,CASSIGARINTDTQYF
TRBV3-1/TRBV3-2,TRBJ1-5,NA,NA,TGTGCCAGCCGGGGAGGAAGCAATCAGCCCCAGCATTTT,CASRGGSNQPQHF
TRBV29-1,TRBJ1-1,few,TRBD1,TGCAGCGTTGAAGAGGCCAGGGGGTTGGCTTTCTTT,CSVEEARGLAFF
TRBV15,TRBJ2-4,few,TRBD2,TGTGCCACCAGCAGAGATGGACTAGCGGAAATCAAAAACATTCAGTACTTC,CATSRDGLAEIKNIQYF
TRBV12-3/TRBV12-4,TRBJ1-5,NA,NA,TGTGCCAGCAGTTTAGGCAGGAATCAGCCCCAGCATTTT,CASSLGRNQPQHF
TRBV28,TRBJ1-4,once,NA,TGTGCCAGCATCGGGGTTCGGGAAAAACTGTTTTTT,CASIGVREKLFF
TRBV18,TRBJ2-7,few,NA,TGTGCCAGCTCACCAAGGGACTCCTACGAGCAGTACTTC,CASSPRDSYEQYF
TRBV12-3/TRBV12-4,TRBJ2-4,NA,TRBD1,TGTGCCAGCACCCAGGACAGGATGGTTCAGTACTTC,CASTQDRMVQYF
TRBV10-3,TRBJ2-6,NA,NA,TGTGCCATCAGTTCCAACGAGGGGGGGGCCAACGTCCTGACTTTC,CAISSNEGGANVLTF
TRBV7-2,TRBJ1-5,once,NA,TGTGCCAGCAGCATGAACAGGGTGGAGCCCCAGCATTTT,CASSMNRVEPQHF
TRBV10-2,TRBJ2-7,NA,TRBD2,TGCGCCGCGGGGGATACCTACGAGCAGTACTTC,CAAGDTYEQYF
TRBV15,TRBJ2-5,NA,NA,TGTGCCACCAGCAGAGATCGGAGCAGCCAAGAGACCCAGTACTTC,CATSRDRSSQETQYF
TRBV5-1,TRBJ1-3,NA,NA,TGCGCCAGCAGCCCCGGCCCCTTGAACTCTGGAAACACCATATATTTT,CASSPGPLNSGNTIYF
TRBV11-2,TRBJ1-2,NA,NA,TGTGCCAGCAGTCGCTCGCCCGAGGGGGGATATGGCTACACCTTC,CASSRSPEGGYGYTF
TRBV3-1/TRBV3-2,TRBJ1-1,NA,NA,TGTGCCAGCAGCCAACAGGGGTGGGGGGCTTTCTTT,CASSQQGWGAFF
TRBV24-1,TRBJ1-5,NA,NA,TGTGCCACCAGCGGCAGCCTTAGCAATCAGCCCCAGCATTTT,CATSGSLSNQPQHF
TRBV5-1,TRBJ1-3,NA,NA,TGCGCCAGCAGCTTGGCGGGGGTTGGCGGAAACACCATATATTTT,CASSLAGVGGNTIYF
TRBV7-3,TRBJ2-3,NA,NA,TGTGCCAGCAGCTCCCTTCTGGGGGGCCCCCCGCAGTATTTT,CASSSLLGGPPQYF
TRBV5-4,TRBJ2-2,few,NA,TGTGCCAGCAGCTTGGATAGTCTTGGCGGGGAGCTGTTTTTT,CASSLDSLGGELFF
TRBV7-9,TRBJ2-1,few,NA,TGTGCCAGCAGCGCCGGACGTAGCTCCTACAATGAGCAGTTCTTC,CASSAGRSSYNEQFF
TRBV23-1,TRBJ1-1,once,NA,TGCGCCAGCAGTCAATCGAGCAGGGGAACTCCTGAAGCTTTCTTT,CASSQSSRGTPEAFF
TRBV19,TRBJ2-7,NA,TRBD1,TGTGCCAGTAGATCAGGGACAGAGAAAGACGAGCAGTACTTC,CASRSGTEKDEQYF
TRBV4-1,TRBJ1-5,NA,NA,TGCGCCAGCAGCAGCTCGGACGGTTACAAATGGCCCCAGCATTTT,CASSSSDGYKWPQHF
TRBV19,TRBJ2-5,NA,TRBD2,TGTGCCAGTAGTAGGCGACTAGCGGGAGGGCCGGAGCAAGAGACCCAGTACTTC,CASSRRLAGGPEQETQYF
TRBV19,TRBJ1-1,NA,NA,TGTGCCAGTAGTATTACCGGGGGCGCCGACACTGAAGCTTTCTTT,CASSITGGADTEAFF
TRBV5-1,TRBJ1-4,NA,TRBD1,TGCGCCAGCAGCTTGTGGGACAGGTCAACTAATGAAAAACTGTTTTTT,CASSLWDRSTNEKLFF
TRBV10-1,TRBJ2-4,NA,NA,TGCGCCAGCAGTCCTTCTCTAGCCAAAAACATTCAGTACTTC,CASSPSLAKNIQYF
TRBV28,TRBJ1-1,NA,NA,TGTGCCAGCAGTCCCGTCGGCACTGAAGCTTTCTTT,CASSPVGTEAFF
TRBV5-1,TRBJ1-2,NA,NA,TGCGCCAGCAACTCCGGGAGGGATACTAACTATGGCTACACCTTC,CASNSGRDTNYGYTF
TRBV7-8,TRBJ2-3,NA,TRBD2,TGTGCCAGCAGCCCTAGCGGGGCGGCAGATACGCAGTATTTT,CASSPSGAADTQYF
TRBV27,TRBJ1-1,NA,NA,TGTGCCAGCAGTCCCCCAAACACTGAAGCTTTCTTT,CASSPPNTEAFF
TRBV18,TRBJ2-7,NA,NA,TGTGCCAGCTCACCGGTGGACACAAGGGAGCAGTACTTC,CASSPVDTREQYF
TRBV6-2/TRBV6-3,TRBJ2-5,NA,TRBD2,TGTGCCAGCAGTCAGAGACTAGCGGGAGGGTTACAAGAGACCCAGTACTTC,CASSQRLAGGLQETQYF
TRBV2,TRBJ1-2,NA,TRBD1,TGTGCCAGCAGATATCTCGGGACAGGGCCGAACTATGGCTACACCTTC,CASRYLGTGPNYGYTF
TRBV9,TRBJ2-7,NA,TRBD2,TGTGCCAGCAGCCACCGGACTAGCGGTACCTACGAGCAGTACTTC,CASSHRTSGTYEQYF